The 16 T cell receptor beta chains presented below share a single source sample, sequenced in a study of beta chain features in type 1 diabetes. Points from the study as a whole: All four CD4+ subsets from Type 1 diabetes patients carried moderately but significantly shorter TCRB CDR3s.

The study reverse transcribed the entire isolated RNA, so it sequenced expressed TCRB transcripts. TCRdb's copy holds only in-frame clones and misses some; the assay was immunoSEQ multiplex PCR. The top ten clones hold around 0.64% of a sample with some 160,000 clones, about 10% of them seen once. These TCRs' antigens remain unknown. Sequences were obtained from central memory CD4+ T cells from blood. The receptors come from a woman aged 25 to 39 with type 1 diabetes.

Here the CDR3 DNA reads TGTGCCAGCTCACCACAGACAGCCCCCTACGAGCAGTACTTC. It encodes CASSPQTAPYEQYF. This chain joins TRBV18 and TRBJ2-7; tentative D call: TRBD1 (5 bases). The CDR3 runs 14 residues. V gave up 1 base and J gave up 2 bases, with 9 bases separating them. CDR1 is KGHSH and CDR2 is LQKENI in the germline V gene.

The J gene is TRBJ2-1, the V gene TRBV29-1; 7 nucleotides match TRBD2. The CDR3 is 11 amino acids. V gave up 5 bases and J gave up 15 bases; unmatched junction bases: 10. Germline CDR1 and CDR2: SQVTM and ANQGSEA. CDR3 bases: TGCAGCGTTAGCGGGGATAATGGGCGGTTCTTC. Translated: CSVSGDNGRFF.

This chain uses TRBV7-2 with TRBJ1-5; D is ambiguous. V was cut by 5 bases and J by 3 bases, with 14 bases left in between. CDR1 and CDR2 (germline): SGHTA, FQGNSA. There are 15 residues in the CDR3. The CDR3 loop reads CASSPSLHYNQPQHF. The CDR3 DNA reads as TGTGCCAGCAGCCCGAGCCTCCACTACAATCAGCCCCAGCATTTT.

This chain joins TRBV7-8 and TRBJ2-5, with a tentative D call TRBD2 (5 bases). Trimming stripped 5 bases from V and 5 bases from J, with 15 bases between. The germline CDR1 and CDR2 sequences are SGHVS and FQNEAQ. The CDR3 loop spans 14 amino acids. CDR3 sequence: CASSLWVARETQYF. The CDR3 DNA reads as TGTGCCAGCAGCCTCTGGGTAGCGAGGGAGACCCAGTACTTC.

The DNA of the CDR3 is TGTGCCAGCAGTTTTTGGGCGGGAGGGCAGGATGATACTGAGCAGTTCTTC. Amino acid sequence: CASSFWAGGQDDTEQFF. This chain joins TRBV28 and TRBJ2-1; 9 nucleotides agree with TRBD2. Germline values: CDR1 MDHEN, CDR2 SYDVKM. This CDR3 contains 17 residues. V lost 3 bases, J lost 9 bases, and 15 bases stayed unmatched. Filled out from reference TRBV28 and TRBJ2-1, the complete variable domain reads DVKVTQSSRYLVKRTGEKVFLECVQDMDHENMFWYRQDPGLGLRLIYFSYDVKMKEKGDIPEGYSVSREKKERFSLILESASTNQTSMYLCASSFWAGGQDDTEQFFGPGTRLTVL.

This clone was found a few times. The chain employs TRBV6-5 and TRBJ2-1; D might be TRBD1 (5 bases). V was trimmed by 0 bases and J by 6 bases, leaving 12 bases between them. The germline V gene has CDR1 MNHEY and CDR2 SVGAGI. The CDR3 length is 15 residues. The CDR3 DNA sequence: TGTGCCAGCAGTTACTCCCAGGGTTACTTCAATGAGCAGTTCTTC. It yields the protein CASSYSQGYFNEQFF.

This clone has a handful of counts. The rearrangement links TRBV5-4 to TRBJ2-1, with a tentative D call TRBD1 (5 bases). V dropped 0 bases and J dropped 2 bases, with 6 bases sitting between them. CDR3 size: 14 residues. Germline CDR1 reads SGHNT; CDR2 reads YYREEE (reference sequence). The CDR3 bases are TGTGCCAGCAGCTTGGGACAGCCCTACAATGAGCAGTTCTTC. This sequence encodes CASSLGQPYNEQFF.

This chain connects TRBV7-9 to TRBJ2-4, with D tentatively TRBD1 (6 bases). This CDR3 contains 13 residues. The V and J ends lost 1 base and 5 bases respectively, with 6 bases between them. CDR1 SEHNR and CDR2 FQNEAQ come from the germline V gene (reference sequence). CDR3 DNA sequence: TGTGCCAGCAGCTTAGGACAGGAAAACATTCAGTACTTC. This translates into CASSLGQENIQYF.

Only a few counts were recorded for this clone. This chain connects TRBV19 to TRBJ2-2; TRBD1 aligns across 10 bases. CDR1 is LNHDA and CDR2 is SQIVND in the germline V gene (reference sequence). The CDR3 runs 16 residues. The trim removed 5 bases at V and 6 bases at J, leaving 9 bases unmatched. The CDR3 here is CASSVTGTGAAGELFF. In DNA form, the CDR3 reads TGTGCCAGTAGTGTAACCGGGACAGGGGCGGCCGGGGAGCTGTTTTTT.

The V gene is TRBV5-1, the J gene TRBJ2-3, with a weak D call TRBD2 (6 bases). The CDR3 sequence is 13 residues long. Germline V lookup: CDR1 SGHRS, CDR2 YFSETQ. The ends were cut back, 8 bases at V and 4 bases at J, with 14 bases in the middle. CDR3 DNA: TGCGCCAGAACTTCGGGACTCTCAGATACGCAGTATTTT. Its protein is CARTSGLSDTQYF.

The J gene is TRBJ2-4, the V gene TRBV4-1; maybe TRBD1 (6 bases). Trimming removed 1 base at V and 4 bases at J, with 14 bases between. Germline loops: CDR1 MGHRA, CDR2 YSYEKL. This CDR3 has 16 residues. CDR3: CASSQGPGQGKNIQYF. DNA of the CDR3: TGCGCCAGCAGCCAAGGGCCCGGCCAGGGGAAAAACATTCAGTACTTC.

This sequence joins TRBV9 and TRBJ1-4; perhaps TRBD1 as D (6 bases). This CDR3 region has 14 residues. Germline-derived CDR1 and CDR2 are SGDLS and YYNGEE. Trimming took off 4 bases at V and 5 bases at J, with 12 bases between the two ends. The chain's CDR3 is CASSLQGTNEKLFF. The CDR3 DNA sequence: TGTGCCAGCAGCCTACAGGGTACGAATGAAAAACTGTTTTTT.

Many counts were recorded for this clone. Here the CDR3 reads CASSNSGRKMNEQFF. CDR3 nucleotides: TGTGCCAGTAGTAATAGCGGGAGGAAGATGAATGAGCAGTTCTTC. The chain recombines TRBV19 with TRBJ2-1, with 10 bases aligning to TRBD2. Germline CDR1 reads LNHDA; CDR2 reads SQIVND (reference sequence). The junction had 7 bases not matched to a gene; V was cut back by 4 bases and J by 7 bases. The CDR3 is 15 residues long.

The V gene is TRBV10-3, the J gene TRBJ2-1, with 16 positions matching TRBD2. After removal of 9 bases from V and 8 bases from J, the junction contained 10 bases not matched to a gene. This CDR3 has 16 amino acids. Germline V gene data show CDR1 as ENHRY and CDR2 as SYGVKD. CDR3: CAMGTSGRAVVDEQFF. DNA for the CDR3: TGTGCCATGGGGACTAGCGGGAGGGCCGTCGTCGATGAGCAGTTCTTC.

This chain connects TRBV19 to TRBJ1-5; the match to TRBD1 covers 9 bases. CDR1 and CDR2 from the germline V gene are LNHDA and SQIVND (reference sequence). V was pared by 7 bases and J by 6 bases, with 10 bases of the junction left unmatched. This CDR3 is 15 amino acids long. The CDR3 loop reads CASTETGGSGQPQHF. CDR3 DNA sequence: TGTGCCAGTACTGAGACAGGGGGATCGGGTCAGCCCCAGCATTTT.

The chain joins TRBV4-1 to TRBJ2-5, with TRBD1 as a possible D gene (6 bases). The CDR3 runs to 15 residues. Germline values: CDR1 MGHRA, CDR2 YSYEKL. Deletions cut 0 bases from V and 2 bases from J, with 10 bases between. Here the CDR3 reads CASSQDWGQQETQYF. The DNA for the CDR3 is TGCGCCAGCAGCCAAGATTGGGGACAACAAGAGACCCAGTACTTC.